This T cell receptor beta chain was captured by sequencing in a study of tumor-infiltrating lymphocytes in primary liver carcinoma. This CDR3 has 12 residues. The germline CDR1 and CDR2 sequences are SGHRS and YFSETQ. Concerning this clonotype: Its antigen is as yet unknown. At one end the junction does not follow the germline gene, possibly because of a read error.

Broader study findings: Tumors and blood were compared for top-250-clone fraction, and tumors had the significantly higher value (p = 0.039).

TCR beta cDNA was made from 400 to 600 ng total RNA with a constant-region primer. Researchers made the TCR beta libraries by running three nested multiplex PCR rounds with slightly modified ARM-PCR. Running 10 cycles apiece, the first two PCR rounds relied on TRBV1-TRBV30 forward primers together with a C-beta reverse primer. TCRdb recomputed calls from the multiplex PCR reads with MiXCR, one row per CDR3 protein. The sample yields 95,000 to 150,000 distinct CDR3 sequences, 55% to 75% seen once. RNA and DNA were co-extracted from roughly 20-30 mg of unsorted bulk tissue. The rearrangement uses TRBV5-1 and TRBJ2-1; the match to TRBD1 covers 8 bases. The source material was liver tumor tissue from sampling region 1. The sample's subset: tumor region T1, superior pole. This TCR came from a woman in her fifties or sixties with primary liver carcinoma and hepatitis B virus infection. The CDR3 coding sequence is TGCGCCAGCAGATTGGAGGACAGGGCCGCCTTCTTC. Protein: CASRLEDRAAFF.